This TCR beta chain originates from a study of PD-1 blockade in classical Hodgkin lymphoma. Study details: Intravenous nivolumab at 3 mg/kg was given to patients every 2 weeks. Study-wide points: Patients who began taking nivolumab under 1 year after ASCT were left out. TCR diversity at baseline was reported to be reduced in newly diagnosed patients relative to healthy donors. Complete responders had baseline diversity similar to newly diagnosed patients.

Concerning this clone: What it recognizes is unknown.

Relapse was seen in all patients after autologous stem cell transplantation, and brentuximab vedotin exposure was variable. The table came from immunoSEQ multiplex PCR; TCRdb's copy has only in-frame clones and leaves some out. The sample holds over 85,000 clones, 75% to 85% seen once. This CDR3 has 14 amino acids. Germline V CDR1 and CDR2: GTSNPN, SVGIG (reference sequence). Trimming stripped 2 bases from V and 8 bases from J, with 18 bases between. Sample: peripheral blood mononuclear cells (PBMCs), taken before the second cycle of nivolumab. The rearrangement links TRBV30 to TRBJ1-2, with a tentative D call TRBD1 (5 bases). This TCR was recovered from a human donor with classical Hodgkin lymphoma. The CDR3 DNA sequence: TGTGCCTGGAGTCCCCCGGGACCCCGGGGCGGCTACACCTTC. Its protein product is CAWSPPGPRGGYTF.